This entry concerns a single TCR beta chain. Its antigen is still unknown. TCRdb fed the reads into MiXCR, producing one record per CDR3 protein. The data contain a few hundred thousand distinct CDR3 sequences, roughly 17% of them singletons. These data are taken from a study of T cell repertoires in cytomegalovirus infection. Background on the study: A matching HLA type, together with CMV infection, was signaled by public TCR beta signatures.

General study points: The study found HLA-C-restricted CMV-specific TCR beta clonotypes dominating the ex vivo response. Cumulative frequency (of public TCR beta family members) identified carriers of CMV plus the relevant HLA.

CDR3 length: 16 residues. Germline CDR1 reads MDHEN; CDR2 reads SYDVKM. Trimming took 7 bases from V and 3 from J, leaving 16 bases between them. The V gene is TRBV28, the J gene TRBJ1-6, with D unclear. The origin of this receptor is a human donor in good health (CMV status not recorded). Some clones in this sample may be carry-over from other donors' samples. The sequencing input was PBMCs. The CDR3 loop reads CASTNVLDVYNSPLHF. The CDR3 DNA follows: TGTGCCAGCACCAACGTTCTGGATGTCTATAATTCACCCCTCCACTTT.